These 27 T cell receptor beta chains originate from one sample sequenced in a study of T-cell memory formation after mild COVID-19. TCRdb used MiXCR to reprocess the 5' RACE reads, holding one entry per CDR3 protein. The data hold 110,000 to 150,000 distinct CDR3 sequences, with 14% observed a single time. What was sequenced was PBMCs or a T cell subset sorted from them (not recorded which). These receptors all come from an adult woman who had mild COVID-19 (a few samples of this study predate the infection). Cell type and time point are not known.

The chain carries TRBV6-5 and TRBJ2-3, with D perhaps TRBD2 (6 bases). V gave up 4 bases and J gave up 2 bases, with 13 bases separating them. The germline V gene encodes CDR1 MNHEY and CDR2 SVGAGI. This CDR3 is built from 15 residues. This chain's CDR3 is CASSSAGTYTDTQYF. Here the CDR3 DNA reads TGTGCCAGCAGTTCTGCAGGGACTTACACAGATACGCAGTATTTT.

The CDR3: CASSPRTIGTDTQYF. The DNA of the CDR3 is TGCGCCAGCAGCCCTAGGACAATTGGCACAGATACGCAGTATTTT. The V gene is TRBV5-1, the J gene TRBJ2-3, with a weak D call TRBD1 (5 bases). CDR1 is SGHRS, CDR2 YFSETQ, per germline. CDR3 size: 15 residues. The V and J ends lost 4 bases and 1 base respectively, with 13 bases between them.

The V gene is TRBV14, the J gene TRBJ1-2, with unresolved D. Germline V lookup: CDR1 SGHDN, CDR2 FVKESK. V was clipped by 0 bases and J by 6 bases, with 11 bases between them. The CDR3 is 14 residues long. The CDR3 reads CASSQDPGMDGYTF. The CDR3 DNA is TGTGCCAGCAGCCAAGATCCCGGGATGGATGGCTACACCTTC.

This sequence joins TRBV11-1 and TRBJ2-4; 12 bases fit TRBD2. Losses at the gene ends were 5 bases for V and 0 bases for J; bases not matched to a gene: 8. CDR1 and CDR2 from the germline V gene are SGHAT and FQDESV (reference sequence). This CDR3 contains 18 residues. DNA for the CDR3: TGTGCCAGCAGCAGGACTAGCGGGACGCCTACAGCCAAAAACATTCAGTACTTC. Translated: CASSRTSGTPTAKNIQYF.

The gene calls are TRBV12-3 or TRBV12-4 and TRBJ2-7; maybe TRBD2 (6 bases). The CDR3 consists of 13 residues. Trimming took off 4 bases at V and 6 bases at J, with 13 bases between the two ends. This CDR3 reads CASSWALGGEQYF. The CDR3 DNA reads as TGTGCCAGCAGTTGGGCCCTCGGGGGCGAGCAGTACTTC.

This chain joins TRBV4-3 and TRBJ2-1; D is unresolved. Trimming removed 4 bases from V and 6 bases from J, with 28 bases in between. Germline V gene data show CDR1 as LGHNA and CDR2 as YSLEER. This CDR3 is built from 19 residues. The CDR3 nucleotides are TGCGCCAGCAGCCGACCCGAGTCCCCTGGGGAAGACGGTTCCAATGAGCAGTTCTTC. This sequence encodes CASSRPESPGEDGSNEQFF.

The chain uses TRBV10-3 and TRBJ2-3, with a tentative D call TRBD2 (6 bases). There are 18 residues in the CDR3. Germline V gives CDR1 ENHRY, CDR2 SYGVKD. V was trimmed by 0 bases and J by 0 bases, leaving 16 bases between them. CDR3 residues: CAISESGYPGTSTDTQYF. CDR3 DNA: TGTGCCATCAGTGAGTCGGGGTATCCGGGGACTAGCACAGATACGCAGTATTTT.

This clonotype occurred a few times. Written as DNA, the CDR3 is TGTGCCAGCAGTTGGCTAGCGGGAGCGGCTGCCAATGAGCAGTTCTTC. Amino acid sequence: CASSWLAGAAANEQFF. V and J are TRBV27 and TRBJ2-1, with 10 bases matching TRBD2. This CDR3 spans 16 amino acids. Trimming removed 4 bases from V and 6 bases from J; junction bases left unmatched: 9. Germline V gene lookup returns CDR1 MNHEY and CDR2 SMNVEV (reference sequence).

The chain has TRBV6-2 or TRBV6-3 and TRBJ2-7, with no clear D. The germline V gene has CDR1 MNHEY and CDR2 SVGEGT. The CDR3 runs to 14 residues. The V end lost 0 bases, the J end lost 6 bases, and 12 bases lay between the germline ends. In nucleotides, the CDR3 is TGTGCCAGCAGTTACTCGAGAGATCCGGTCGAGCAGTACTTC. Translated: CASSYSRDPVEQYF.

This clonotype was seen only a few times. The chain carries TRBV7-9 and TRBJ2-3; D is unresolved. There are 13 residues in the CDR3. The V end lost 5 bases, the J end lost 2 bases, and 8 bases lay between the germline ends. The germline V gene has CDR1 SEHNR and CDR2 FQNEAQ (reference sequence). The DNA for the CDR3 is TGTGCCAGCAGCCCACACCTCACAGATACGCAGTATTTT. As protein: CASSPHLTDTQYF.

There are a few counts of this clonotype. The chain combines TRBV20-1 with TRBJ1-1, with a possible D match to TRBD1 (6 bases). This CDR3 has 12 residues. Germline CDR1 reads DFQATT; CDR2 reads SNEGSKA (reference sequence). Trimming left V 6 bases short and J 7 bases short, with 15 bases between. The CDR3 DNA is TGCAGTGCCGCAAAGGGGGTTGGTGAAGCTTTCTTT. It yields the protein CSAAKGVGEAFF.

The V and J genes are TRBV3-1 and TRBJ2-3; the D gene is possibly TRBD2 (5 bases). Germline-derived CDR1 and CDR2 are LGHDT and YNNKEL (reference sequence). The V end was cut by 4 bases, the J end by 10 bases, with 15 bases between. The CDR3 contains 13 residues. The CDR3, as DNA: TGTGCCAGCAGCCCCTTCCCTAGCTACCCGCAGTATTTT. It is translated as CASSPFPSYPQYF.

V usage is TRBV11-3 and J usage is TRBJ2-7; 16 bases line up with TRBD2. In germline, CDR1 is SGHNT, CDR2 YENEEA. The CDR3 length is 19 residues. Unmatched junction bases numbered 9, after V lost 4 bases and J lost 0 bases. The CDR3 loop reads CASSSPGLAGGPLSYEQYF. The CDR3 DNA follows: TGTGCCAGCAGCTCCCCGGGACTAGCGGGAGGGCCACTCTCCTACGAGCAGTACTTC.

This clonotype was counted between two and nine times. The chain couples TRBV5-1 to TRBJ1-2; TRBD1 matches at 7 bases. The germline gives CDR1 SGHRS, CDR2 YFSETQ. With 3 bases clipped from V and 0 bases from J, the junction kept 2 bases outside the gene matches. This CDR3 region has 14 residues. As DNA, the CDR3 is TGCGCCAGCAGCTCCGGGACAGCTAACTATGGCTACACCTTC. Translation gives CASSSGTANYGYTF.

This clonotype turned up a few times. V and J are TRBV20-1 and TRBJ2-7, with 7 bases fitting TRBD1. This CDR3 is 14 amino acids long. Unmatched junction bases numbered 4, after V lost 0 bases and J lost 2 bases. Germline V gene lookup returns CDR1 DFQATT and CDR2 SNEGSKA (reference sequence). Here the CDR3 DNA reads TGCAGTGCTAGAGAACAGGGGCTCACCTACGAGCAGTACTTC. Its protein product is CSAREQGLTYEQYF.

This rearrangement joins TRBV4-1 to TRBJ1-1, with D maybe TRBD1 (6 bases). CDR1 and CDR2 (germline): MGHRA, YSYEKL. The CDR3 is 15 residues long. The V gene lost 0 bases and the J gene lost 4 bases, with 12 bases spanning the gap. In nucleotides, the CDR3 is TGCGCCAGCAGCCAAGAAGGGGGGAGGGGCACTGAAGCTTTCTTT. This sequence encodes CASSQEGGRGTEAFF.

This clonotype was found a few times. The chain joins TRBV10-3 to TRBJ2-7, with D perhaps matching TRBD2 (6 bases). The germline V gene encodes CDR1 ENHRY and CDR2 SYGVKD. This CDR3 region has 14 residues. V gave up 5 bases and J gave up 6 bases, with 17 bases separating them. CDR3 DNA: TGTGCCATCAGTTCCGGGCCCCGGGAGATCGAGCAGTACTTC. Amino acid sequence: CAISSGPREIEQYF.

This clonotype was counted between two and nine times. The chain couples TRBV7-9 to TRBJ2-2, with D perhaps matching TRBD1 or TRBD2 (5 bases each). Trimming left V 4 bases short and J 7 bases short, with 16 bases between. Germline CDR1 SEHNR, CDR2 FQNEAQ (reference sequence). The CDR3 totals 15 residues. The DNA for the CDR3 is TGTGCCAGCAGCTACCCGATAGGGGACGGCGGGGAGCTGTTTTTT. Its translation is CASSYPIGDGGELFF.

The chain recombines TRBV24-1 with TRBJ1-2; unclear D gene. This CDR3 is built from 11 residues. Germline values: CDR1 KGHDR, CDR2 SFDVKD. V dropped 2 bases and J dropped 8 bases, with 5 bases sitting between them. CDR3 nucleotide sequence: TGTGCCACCAGTGATTCCAACGGCTACACCTTC. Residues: CATSDSNGYTF.

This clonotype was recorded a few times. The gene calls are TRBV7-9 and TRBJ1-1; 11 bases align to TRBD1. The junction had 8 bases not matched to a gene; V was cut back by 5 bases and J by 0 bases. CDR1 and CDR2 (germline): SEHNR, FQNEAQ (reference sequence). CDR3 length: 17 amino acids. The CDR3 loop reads CASSPSGTGGMNTEAFF. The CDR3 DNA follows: TGTGCCAGCAGCCCCTCCGGGACAGGGGGTATGAACACTGAAGCTTTCTTT. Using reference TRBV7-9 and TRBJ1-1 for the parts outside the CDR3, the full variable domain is DTGVSQNPRHKITKRGQNVTFRCDPISEHNRLYWYRQTLGQGPEFLTYFQNEAQLEKSRLLSDRFSAERPKGSFSTLEIQRTEQGDSAMYLCASSPSGTGGMNTEAFFGQGTRLTVV.

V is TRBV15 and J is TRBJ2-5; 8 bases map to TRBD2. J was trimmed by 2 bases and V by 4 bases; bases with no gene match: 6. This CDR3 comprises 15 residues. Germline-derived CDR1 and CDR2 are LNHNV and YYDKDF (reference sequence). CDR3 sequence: CATSIGAGGQETQYF. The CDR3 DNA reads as TGTGCCACCAGCATTGGGGCGGGAGGACAAGAGACCCAGTACTTC.

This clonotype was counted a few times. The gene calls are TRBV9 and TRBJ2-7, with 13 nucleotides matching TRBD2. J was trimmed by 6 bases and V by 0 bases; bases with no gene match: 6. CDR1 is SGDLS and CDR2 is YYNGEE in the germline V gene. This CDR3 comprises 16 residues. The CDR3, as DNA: TGTGCCAGCAGCGTAGGGACTAGCGGGAGTTCAGGCGAGCAGTACTTC. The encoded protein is CASSVGTSGSSGEQYF.

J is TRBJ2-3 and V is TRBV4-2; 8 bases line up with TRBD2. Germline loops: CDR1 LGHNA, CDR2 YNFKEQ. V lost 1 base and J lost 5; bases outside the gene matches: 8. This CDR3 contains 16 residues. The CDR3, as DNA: TGTGCCAGCAGCCAAGGGCGATTCCTAGCGGGAGATACGCAGTATTTT. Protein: CASSQGRFLAGDTQYF.

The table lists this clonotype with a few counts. In DNA form, the CDR3 reads TGTGCCAGCAGCTTAATTGGACACGAAGACTACGAGCAGTACTTC. Translating gives CASSLIGHEDYEQYF. The J gene is TRBJ2-7, the V gene TRBV7-6, with D tentatively TRBD1 (5 bases). Trimming removed 2 bases from V and 3 bases from J, with 14 bases in between. This CDR3 contains 15 residues. Germline CDR1 reads SGHVS; CDR2 reads FNYEAQ.

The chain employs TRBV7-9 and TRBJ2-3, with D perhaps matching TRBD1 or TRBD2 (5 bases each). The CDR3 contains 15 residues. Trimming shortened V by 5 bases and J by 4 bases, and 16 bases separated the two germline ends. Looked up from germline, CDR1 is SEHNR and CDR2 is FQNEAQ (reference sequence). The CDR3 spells CASSPGTSLADTQYF. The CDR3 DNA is TGTGCCAGCAGCCCCGGGACCTCTTTGGCAGATACGCAGTATTTT.

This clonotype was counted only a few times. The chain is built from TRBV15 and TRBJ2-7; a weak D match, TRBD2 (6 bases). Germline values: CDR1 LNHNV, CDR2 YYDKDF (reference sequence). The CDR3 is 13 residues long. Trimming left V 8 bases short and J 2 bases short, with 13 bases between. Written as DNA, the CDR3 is TGTGCCACCGGAGAGGCGGGGACCTACGAGCAGTACTTC. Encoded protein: CATGEAGTYEQYF.

For the CDR3, the DNA is TGTGCCAGCAGTGAGTCCTGGGGGGGGCAGTTCTTC. Translating gives CASSESWGGQFF. The chain employs TRBV2 and TRBJ2-1; 7 bases fit TRBD2. Trimming removed 3 bases from V and 12 bases from J; junction bases left unmatched: 5. Germline V gene lookup returns CDR1 SNHLY and CDR2 FYNNEI. The CDR3 loop spans 12 amino acids.